Listed here are 32 T cell receptor beta chains from one sample, sequenced in a study of T cell clones after liver transplantation (dated by TCRdb to the late 2010s). The library was prepared using the immunoSEQ multiplex PCR assay. Drawn from immuneACCESS, this table holds only the in-frame rearrangements with V and J called that TCRdb kept. Clones are partly lost; checked studies trace under half to an unresolved V gene and leave the rest unexplained. Across this sample there are 75,000 to 95,000 clones, with 70% to 90% seen only once. Clones ranked in the top ten supply 2.5% to 3.5% of the sample. This specimen consisted of CD4+ T cells from blood, obtained at the 22-month timepoint. Source of these receptors: a human patient who received a liver transplant. Following transplantation, T cells from the graft donor may be among those present.

As DNA, the CDR3 is TGTGCCAGTAGAGGGCCCGGGGGCTACACCTTC. Its protein product is CASRGPGGYTF. The chain is built from TRBV19 and TRBJ1-2; the D is unclear. The V end was cut by 6 bases, the J end by 8 bases, with 10 bases between. In germline, CDR1 is LNHDA, CDR2 SQIVND (reference sequence). This CDR3 comprises 11 residues. The full variable domain, in which reference TRBV19 and TRBJ1-2 provide the parts outside the CDR3, is DGGITQSPKYLFRKEGQNVTLSCEQNLNHDAMYWYRQDPGQGLRLIYYSQIVNDFQKGDIAEGYSVSREKKESFPLTVTSAQKNPTAFYLCASRGPGGYTFGSGTRLTVV.

The chain links TRBV5-1 to TRBJ2-7, with 13 bases matching TRBD2. J gave up 7 bases and V 4 bases, and 5 bases lay outside the gene matches. CDR1 and CDR2 (germline): SGHRS, YFSETQ. The CDR3 has 14 residues. The CDR3 coding sequence is TGCGCCAGCAGCGGCAGGACTAGCGGGGGTGAGCAGTACTTC. This translates into CASSGRTSGGEQYF.

This clone has a handful of counts. The chain uses TRBV11-2 and TRBJ1-5; D remains unclear. This CDR3 region has 13 residues. The germline V gene has CDR1 SGHAT and CDR2 FQNNGV. Deletions cut 3 bases from V and 3 bases from J, with 6 bases between. CDR3 DNA sequence: TGTGCCAGCAGCTTCGGAGACAATCAGCCCCAGCATTTT. It translates to CASSFGDNQPQHF.

The rearrangement links TRBV5-6 to TRBJ2-1; TRBD1 might be the D (5 bases). The V and J ends lost 0 bases and 10 bases respectively, with 17 bases between them. This CDR3 has 15 amino acids. The germline V gene has CDR1 SGHDT and CDR2 YYEEEE. The CDR3 DNA reads TGTGCCAGCAGCTTGGTAGCAGGGCGTTGGGTCGAGCAGTTCTTC. Translating gives CASSLVAGRWVEQFF.

The chain combines TRBV19 with TRBJ2-2, with TRBD1 matching 12 bases. V gave up 2 bases and J gave up 6 bases; unmatched junction bases: 4. CDR3 length: 16 residues. The germline CDR1 and CDR2 sequences are LNHDA and SQIVND (reference sequence). As DNA, the CDR3 is TGTGCCAGTAGTATAAGGGGGACAGGGGGCTCCGGGGAGCTGTTTTTT. This encodes CASSIRGTGGSGELFF.

The chain links TRBV27 to TRBJ2-7; 7 nucleotides match TRBD1. This CDR3 has 12 amino acids. Per the germline V gene, CDR1 is MNHEY and CDR2 is SMNVEV (reference sequence). Unmatched junction bases numbered 4, after V lost 5 bases and J lost 6 bases. CDR3 loop: CASSVTGTEQYF. The CDR3 DNA reads TGTGCCAGCAGTGTGACAGGGACCGAGCAGTACTTC.

V and J are TRBV7-2 and TRBJ2-3; D unclear. The ends were cut back, 5 bases at V and 3 bases at J, with 9 bases in the middle. The CDR3 runs to 13 residues. CDR1 and CDR2 from the germline V gene are SGHTA and FQGNSA. CDR3: CASSDRTTDTQYF. CDR3 nucleotides: TGTGCCAGCAGCGACCGAACAACAGATACGCAGTATTTT.

This clone was recorded once. The V and J genes are TRBV7-2 and TRBJ2-3; no reliable D call. Germline V gives CDR1 SGHTA, CDR2 FQGNSA. The CDR3 runs 13 residues. Trimming shortened V by 1 base and J by 4 bases, and 6 bases separated the two germline ends. The CDR3 here is CASSLGTADTQYF. For the CDR3, the DNA is TGTGCCAGCAGCTTAGGGACGGCAGATACGCAGTATTTT.

This chain joins TRBV2 and TRBJ1-4, with D maybe TRBD1 (5 bases). V gave up 6 bases and J gave up 10 bases, with 24 bases separating them. This CDR3 contains 16 residues. CDR1 SNHLY and CDR2 FYNNEI come from the germline V gene. CDR3 sequence (DNA): TGTGCCAGCAGGGGTGGGGTGTCGGTAGGGGCTGGAAAACTGTTTTTT. Its translation: CASRGGVSVGAGKLFF.

The rearrangement uses TRBV7-6 and TRBJ1-3; D gene ambiguous. CDR3 size: 16 residues. Germline CDR1 and CDR2: SGHVS and FNYEAQ. V lost 5 bases, J lost 0 bases, and 14 bases lay in between. This CDR3 reads CASSLTMSRSGNTIYF. The CDR3 region has the DNA TGTGCCAGCAGCCTTACCATGAGCCGCTCTGGAAACACCATATATTTT.

This chain connects TRBV28 to TRBJ1-4; 9 bases align to TRBD1. The trim removed 3 bases at V and 8 bases at J, leaving 7 bases unmatched. The CDR3 runs 15 residues. Germline assignment: CDR1 MDHEN and CDR2 SYDVKM. In nucleotides, the CDR3 is TGTGCCAGCAGTTTCCCGGGACAGGGTAACGAAAAACTGTTTTTT. Protein product: CASSFPGQGNEKLFF.

This clone was seen once. The V gene is TRBV5-1, the J gene TRBJ1-2; possibly TRBD1 for D (5 bases). Trimming took off 2 bases at V and 5 bases at J, with 16 bases between the two ends. Germline CDR1 SGHRS, CDR2 YFSETQ. The CDR3 consists of 15 residues. The CDR3: CASSFSQGEAYGYTF. The CDR3 bases are TGCGCCAGCAGCTTTAGCCAGGGCGAAGCATATGGCTACACCTTC.

The genes are TRBV7-2 and TRBJ2-3, with 12 bases that match TRBD2. The CDR3 has 18 amino acids. Germline lookup yields CDR1 SGHTA and CDR2 FQGNSA. V lost 0 bases and J lost 3; bases outside the gene matches: 7. The CDR3 spells CASSLAGKLAGGTDTQYF. The CDR3 DNA follows: TGTGCCAGCAGCTTAGCGGGGAAACTAGCGGGAGGAACAGATACGCAGTATTTT.

This clone was seen a single time. The chain links TRBV14 to TRBJ2-7; D may be TRBD1 (6 bases). Trimming removed 5 bases from V and 4 bases from J, with 9 bases in between. CDR3 length equals 12 residues. The germline V gene has CDR1 SGHDN and CDR2 FVKESK. The CDR3 loop reads CASSWTAYEQYF. Here the CDR3 DNA reads TGTGCCAGCAGCTGGACAGCATACGAGCAGTACTTC. Full variable domain (missing parts from reference TRBV14 and TRBJ2-7): EAGVTQFPSHSVIEKGQTVTLRCDPISGHDNLYWYRRVMGKEIKFLLHFVKESKQDESGMPNNRFLAERTGGTYSTLKVQPAELEDSGVYFCASSWTAYEQYFGPGTRLTVT.

The genes are TRBV7-2 and TRBJ2-3; TRBD2 agrees at 8 bases. Germline assignment: CDR1 SGHTA and CDR2 FQGNSA. CDR3 size: 15 residues. V lost 11 bases and J lost 4; bases outside the gene matches: 14. CDR3 in amino acids: CASRRGLGMPDTQYF. The CDR3 coding sequence is TGTGCCTCCCGGAGGGGACTAGGAATGCCAGATACGCAGTATTTT.

V and J are TRBV9 and TRBJ1-3; tentatively, D is TRBD1 (5 bases). Between the trimmed V and J ends, which lost 4 bases and 4 bases, there was a span of 15 bases. The CDR3 is 15 amino acids. Germline CDR1 and CDR2: SGDLS and YYNGEE. The CDR3 DNA sequence: TGTGCCAGCAGCCCCCCGGGGACCTCGGGAAACACCATATATTTT. Its protein is CASSPPGTSGNTIYF.

This sequence joins TRBV7-2 and TRBJ2-5; TRBD2 aligns across 12 bases. This CDR3 is built from 14 residues. V was clipped by 5 bases and J by 4 bases; unmatched bases: 2. Per germline, CDR1 SGHTA and CDR2 FQGNSA. The CDR3 loop reads CASSVLAGGETQYF. CDR3 in DNA: TGTGCCAGCAGCGTACTAGCGGGGGGAGAGACCCAGTACTTC. The full variable domain, rest sourced from reference TRBV7-2 and TRBJ2-5, is GAGVSQSPSNKVTEKGKDVELRCDPISGHTALYWYRQSLGQGLEFLIYFQGNSAPDKSGLPSDRFSAERTGGSVSTLTIQRTQQEDSAVYLCASSVLAGGETQYFGPGTRLLVL.

J is TRBJ1-2 and V is TRBV4-1, with D maybe TRBD1 (6 bases). The CDR3 loop spans 15 amino acids. V was trimmed by 6 bases and J by 4 bases, leaving 18 bases between them. Per germline, CDR1 MGHRA and CDR2 YSYEKL. The CDR3 nucleotides read TGCGCCAGCAGACCAGGACAGCTAAAGGGCTATGGCTACACCTTC. Translation gives CASRPGQLKGYGYTF.

This chain uses TRBV4-1 with TRBJ2-2; TRBD1 matches 9 bases. The CDR3 has 16 amino acids. Unmatched junction bases numbered 8, after V lost 4 bases and J lost 5 bases. Germline V lookup: CDR1 MGHRA, CDR2 YSYEKL. The CDR3 nucleotides are TGCGCCAGCAGCCCGAGGCCGGGACAGGGAACCGGGGAGCTGTTTTTT. It encodes CASSPRPGQGTGELFF.

The J gene is TRBJ2-7, the V gene TRBV6-6, with 7 bases aligning to TRBD1. V lost 10 bases and J lost 2; bases outside the gene matches: 17. This CDR3 comprises 16 residues. CDR1 and CDR2 from the germline V gene are MNHNY and SVGAGI (reference sequence). The CDR3 loop is CAIGETGNKGTYEQYF. The CDR3 region has the DNA TGTGCCATCGGCGAGACAGGGAATAAGGGCACCTACGAGCAGTACTTC.

V is TRBV28 and J is TRBJ2-4; D not resolved. Trimming removed 6 bases at V and 0 bases at J, with 15 bases between. This CDR3 comprises 16 residues. The germline CDR1 and CDR2 sequences are MDHEN and SYDVKM. For the CDR3, the DNA is TGTGCCAGCAGCCCAACGGATTTTATAGCCAAAAACATTCAGTACTTC. This encodes CASSPTDFIAKNIQYF.

The rearrangement links TRBV7-6 to TRBJ1-2; D is unclear. The CDR3 runs to 13 residues. Germline CDR1 SGHVS, CDR2 FNYEAQ. Trimming took 0 bases from V and 4 from J, leaving 6 bases between them. The CDR3 loop is CASSLARGYGYTF. DNA for the CDR3: TGTGCCAGCAGCTTAGCCCGGGGCTATGGCTACACCTTC.

This clone was found once. The chain is built from TRBV5-4 and TRBJ2-1; 13 nucleotides agree with TRBD2. The CDR3 totals 16 residues. The germline CDR1 and CDR2 sequences are SGHNT and YYREEE (reference sequence). J was trimmed by 2 bases and V by 3 bases; bases with no gene match: 2. The CDR3 sequence is CASSWGLAGTYNEQFF. The CDR3 DNA is TGTGCCAGCAGCTGGGGACTAGCGGGGACCTACAATGAGCAGTTCTTC.

In the case of this clone: This sample also contains other DNA sequences that code for the same CDR3. The V and J genes are TRBV7-2 and TRBJ1-5; D possibly corresponds to TRBD1 (6 bases). The CDR3 contains 15 residues. V was pared by 3 bases and J by 2 bases, with 11 bases between. CDR1 and CDR2 from the germline V gene are SGHTA and FQGNSA. The CDR3 loop is CASSLGRQGNQPQHF. The CDR3 nucleotides read TGTGCCAGCAGCTTGGGAAGACAGGGCAATCAGCCCCAGCATTTT.

This chain joins TRBV7-3 and TRBJ2-1; D is unresolved. Germline V CDR1 and CDR2: SGHTA, FQGTGA. The CDR3 runs 8 residues. CDR3 bases: TGTGGAGGCAATGAGCAGTTCTTC. It specifies CGGNEQFF.

This clone was counted between two and nine times. The gene calls are TRBV19 and TRBJ1-2, with TRBD1 matching 7 bases. The ends lost 7 bases at V and 4 bases at J; junction bases unmatched: 6. Germline assignment: CDR1 LNHDA and CDR2 SQIVND (reference sequence). The CDR3 is 13 residues long. In DNA, the CDR3 is TGTGCCAGTACCCAGGACAGGTTCTATGGCTACACCTTC. Its protein product is CASTQDRFYGYTF.

CDR3 DNA: TGTGCCAGCTCACCACGGACCGGGAGTGGGGCGGATACGCAGTATTTT. Encoded protein: CASSPRTGSGADTQYF. The rearrangement uses TRBV18 and TRBJ2-3; tentatively, D is TRBD2 (6 bases). V gave up 1 base and J gave up 6 bases, with 17 bases separating them. Germline CDR1 reads KGHSH; CDR2 reads LQKENI. This CDR3 comprises 16 residues.

This clone was counted a few times. The V call is TRBV7-6, the J call TRBJ1-1; D possibly corresponds to TRBD1 (6 bases). The CDR3 is 17 amino acids. With 2 bases removed from V and 4 bases from J, the gap between germline ends came to 20 bases. CDR1 is SGHVS, CDR2 FNYEAQ, per germline. In nucleotides, the CDR3 is TGTGCCAGCAGCTTACTAGGTCGGGGGGCGTCATCCACTGAAGCTTTCTTT. Its translation: CASSLLGRGASSTEAFF.

CDR3 sequence reads: CASSLRPVRIQETQYF. The DNA for the CDR3 is TGTGCCAGCAGCTTGCGTCCGGTGAGAATACAAGAGACCCAGTACTTC. The chain has TRBV5-5 and TRBJ2-5; D is undetermined. This CDR3 comprises 16 residues. CDR1 is SGHKS, CDR2 YYEKEE, per germline (reference sequence). V lost 1 base to trimming and J lost 2 bases, with 15 bases between them.

This rearrangement joins TRBV5-4 to TRBJ2-5, with a tentative D call TRBD1 (5 bases). Trimming took off 6 bases at V and 1 base at J, with 10 bases between the two ends. Germline lookup yields CDR1 SGHNT and CDR2 YYREEE (reference sequence). This CDR3 spans 13 amino acids. In DNA form, the CDR3 reads TGTGCCAGCACAGACAGCTTCCAAGAGACCCAGTACTTC. Translation: CASTDSFQETQYF. The entire variable domain, with the rest obtained from reference TRBV5-4 and TRBJ2-5, is as follows: ETGVTQSPTHLIKTRGQQVTLRCSSQSGHNTVSWYQQALGQGPQFIFQYYREEENGRGNFPPRFSGLQFPNYSSELNVNALELDDSALYLCASTDSFQETQYFGPGTRLLVL.

This rearrangement joins TRBV6-4 to TRBJ2-1; 7 nucleotides match TRBD2. The CDR3 covers 17 residues. Germline values: CDR1 MRHNA, CDR2 SNTAGT. V gave up 1 base and J gave up 0 bases; unmatched junction bases: 6. The CDR3 DNA follows: TGTGCCAGCAGTGACTACCCGCGGGGGAGCTCCTACAATGAGCAGTTCTTC. It encodes CASSDYPRGSSYNEQFF.

This chain connects TRBV18 to TRBJ1-1; 8 bases agree with TRBD1. V was pared by 3 bases and J by 8 bases, with 11 bases of the junction left unmatched. Germline V CDR1 and CDR2: KGHSH, LQKENI. The CDR3 is 15 residues long. CDR3 nucleotides: TGTGCCAGCTCACCTAGGACAGGGTACGCTACGGAAGCTTTCTTT. It encodes CASSPRTGYATEAFF.